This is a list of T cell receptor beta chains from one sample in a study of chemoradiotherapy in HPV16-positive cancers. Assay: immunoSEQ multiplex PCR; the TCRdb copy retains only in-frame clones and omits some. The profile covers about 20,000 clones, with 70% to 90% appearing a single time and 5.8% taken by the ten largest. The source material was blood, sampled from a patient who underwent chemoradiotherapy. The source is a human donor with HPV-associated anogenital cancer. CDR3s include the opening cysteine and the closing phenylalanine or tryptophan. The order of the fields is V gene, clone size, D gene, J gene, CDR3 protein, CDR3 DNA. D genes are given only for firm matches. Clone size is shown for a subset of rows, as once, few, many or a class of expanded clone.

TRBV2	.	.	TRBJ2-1	CASSGAGASNEQFF	TGTGCCAGCAGTGGAGCAGGTGCCTCAAATGAGCAGTTCTTC
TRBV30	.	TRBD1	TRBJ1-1	CARGTGTEAFF	TGTGCCCGAGGGACAGGCACTGAAGCTTTCTTT
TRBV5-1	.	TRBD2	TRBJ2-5	CASREVYQETQYF	TGCGCCAGCCGGGAGGTCTACCAAGAGACCCAGTACTTC
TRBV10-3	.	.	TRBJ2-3	CAIRTSGTATDTQYF	TGTGCCATCAGGACCTCCGGGACTGCCACAGATACGCAGTATTTT
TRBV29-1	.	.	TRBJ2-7	CSVVLEEEQYF	TGCAGCGTTGTATTAGAGGAAGAGCAGTACTTC
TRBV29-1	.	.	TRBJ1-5	CSVVYGDTNQPQHF	TGCAGCGTTGTGTACGGGGACACAAATCAGCCCCAGCATTTT
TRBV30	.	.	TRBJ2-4	CAWGGDAKNIQYF	TGTGCCTGGGGAGGGGACGCCAAAAACATTCAGTACTTC
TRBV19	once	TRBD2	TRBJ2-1	CASRRGGVSQSSYNEQFF	TGTGCCAGTAGACGTGGGGGGGTGTCCCAAAGCTCCTACAATGAGCAGTTCTTC
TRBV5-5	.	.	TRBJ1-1	CASSLHSKDTEAFF	TGTGCCAGCAGTCTGCATTCCAAGGACACTGAAGCTTTCTTT
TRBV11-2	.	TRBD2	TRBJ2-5	CASSFLAGGPRETQYF	TGTGCCAGCAGCTTCTTGGCGGGGGGCCCGAGGGAGACCCAGTACTTC
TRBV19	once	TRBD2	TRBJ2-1	CATFPSGGENEQFF	TGTGCCACCTTCCCTAGCGGGGGGGAGAATGAGCAGTTCTTC
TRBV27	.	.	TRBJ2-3	CASRRGRADTQYF	TGTGCCAGCAGGAGGGGCCGAGCAGATACGCAGTATTTT
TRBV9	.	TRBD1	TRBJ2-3	CASSGGGQGPDTQYF	TGTGCCAGCAGCGGCGGGGGACAGGGGCCAGATACGCAGTATTTT
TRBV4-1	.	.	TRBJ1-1	CASSQALTNTEAFF	TGCGCCAGCAGCCAAGCCCTGACGAACACTGAAGCTTTCTTT
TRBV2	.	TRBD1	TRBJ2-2	CASTGTGNTGELFF	TGTGCCAGTACCGGGACAGGGAACACCGGGGAGCTGTTTTTT
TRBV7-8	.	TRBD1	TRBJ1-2	CASSLEGQVYGYTF	TGTGCCAGCAGCTTAGAGGGACAGGTCTATGGCTACACCTTC
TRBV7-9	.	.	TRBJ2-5	CASSLIAWGAKETQYF	TGTGCCAGCAGCTTAATTGCGTGGGGGGCCAAAGAGACCCAGTACTTC
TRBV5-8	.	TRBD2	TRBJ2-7	CASSLGGSEQYF	TGTGCCAGCAGCTTAGGCGGGAGCGAGCAGTACTTC
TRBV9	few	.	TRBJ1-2	CARAWGGYGYTF	TGTGCCAGAGCGTGGGGCGGCTATGGCTACACCTTC
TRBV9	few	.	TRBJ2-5	CASSVEGGWETQYF	TGTGCCAGCAGCGTAGAGGGGGGGTGGGAGACCCAGTACTTC
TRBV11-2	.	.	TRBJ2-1	CASSLPRGSFSSYNEQFF	TGTGCCAGCAGCTTACCCAGGGGAAGCTTTAGCTCCTACAATGAGCAGTTCTTC
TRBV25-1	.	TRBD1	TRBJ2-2	CASSQPGGVAGELFF	TGTGCCAGCAGTCAACCAGGGGGCGTCGCCGGGGAGCTGTTTTTT
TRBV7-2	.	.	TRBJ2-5	CASSLHQKTQYF	TGTGCCAGCAGCTTACACCAGAAGACCCAGTACTTC
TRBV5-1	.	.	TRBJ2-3	CASSLAGSYTDTQYF	TGCGCCAGCAGCTTGGCCGGGAGTTACACAGATACGCAGTATTTT
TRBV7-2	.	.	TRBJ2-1	CASSLAHNEQFF	TGTGCCAGCAGCTTAGCGCACAATGAGCAGTTCTTC
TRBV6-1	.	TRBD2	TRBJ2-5	CASSDPHGGVRTQYF	TGTGCCAGCAGTGACCCCCACGGGGGGGTAAGGACCCAGTACTTC
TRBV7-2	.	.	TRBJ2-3	CASSLAGRSTDTQYF	TGTGCCAGCAGCTTAGCAGGGCGGAGCACAGATACGCAGTATTTT
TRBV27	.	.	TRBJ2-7	CASSLRGTGDEQYF	TGTGCCAGCAGTTTACGCGGGACGGGGGACGAGCAGTACTTC
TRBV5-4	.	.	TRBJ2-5	CASSLDSQETQYF	TGTGCCAGCAGCTTGGACAGCCAAGAGACCCAGTACTTC
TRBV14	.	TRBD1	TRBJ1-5	CASSQVSGQGWQPQHF	TGTGCCAGCAGCCAAGTGTCGGGACAGGGTTGGCAGCCCCAGCATTTT
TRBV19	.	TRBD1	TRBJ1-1	CASSKFSGTGGRTEAFF	TGTGCCAGTAGTAAGTTTTCCGGGACAGGGGGAAGGACTGAAGCTTTCTTT
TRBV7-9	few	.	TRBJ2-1	CASSLGRLLASSEGNEQFF	TGTGCCAGCAGCTTAGGCCGATTATTAGCGTCTTCAGAGGGCAATGAGCAGTTCTTC
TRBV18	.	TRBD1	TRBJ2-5	CASSPPDRFTETQYF	TGTGCCAGCTCACCACCGGACAGGTTTACGGAGACCCAGTACTTC